This T cell receptor beta chain was observed in a study of tumor and adjacent non-tumor tissue in lung cancer. In the study overall: Histology: about twelve adenocarcinoma, a couple of squamous cell carcinoma, 1 small cell lung cancer. General study points: Patients with more diverse tumor TCRs had worse survival.

This clonotype was counted ten times or more. Its antigen is still unknown. RNA was extracted from bulk tissue without any cell sorting. Distant lung tissue was collected more than 3 cm away from the tumor edge. This CDR3 has 17 amino acids. J lost 4 bases, V lost 4 bases, and 12 bases had no gene match. Germline V CDR1 and CDR2: MGHRA, YSYEKL. TCRbeta libraries were built with three rounds of nested PCR, modified from ARM-PCR. MiXCR, run by TCRdb on the multiplex PCR reads, gives a single entry per CDR3 protein. The repertoire holds tens of thousands of distinct CDR3 sequences, with 60% to 65% as singletons.

The sequenced material came from distant non-tumor lung tissue. This chain uses TRBV4-1 with TRBJ2-3; 9 bases align to TRBD2. The receptor's source is a middle-aged woman with non-small cell lung cancer. The CDR3 sequence: CASSRVLLAGGPDTQYF. For the CDR3, the DNA is TGCGCCAGCAGCCGAGTCCTCCTCGCGGGGGGGCCAGATACGCAGTATTTT.